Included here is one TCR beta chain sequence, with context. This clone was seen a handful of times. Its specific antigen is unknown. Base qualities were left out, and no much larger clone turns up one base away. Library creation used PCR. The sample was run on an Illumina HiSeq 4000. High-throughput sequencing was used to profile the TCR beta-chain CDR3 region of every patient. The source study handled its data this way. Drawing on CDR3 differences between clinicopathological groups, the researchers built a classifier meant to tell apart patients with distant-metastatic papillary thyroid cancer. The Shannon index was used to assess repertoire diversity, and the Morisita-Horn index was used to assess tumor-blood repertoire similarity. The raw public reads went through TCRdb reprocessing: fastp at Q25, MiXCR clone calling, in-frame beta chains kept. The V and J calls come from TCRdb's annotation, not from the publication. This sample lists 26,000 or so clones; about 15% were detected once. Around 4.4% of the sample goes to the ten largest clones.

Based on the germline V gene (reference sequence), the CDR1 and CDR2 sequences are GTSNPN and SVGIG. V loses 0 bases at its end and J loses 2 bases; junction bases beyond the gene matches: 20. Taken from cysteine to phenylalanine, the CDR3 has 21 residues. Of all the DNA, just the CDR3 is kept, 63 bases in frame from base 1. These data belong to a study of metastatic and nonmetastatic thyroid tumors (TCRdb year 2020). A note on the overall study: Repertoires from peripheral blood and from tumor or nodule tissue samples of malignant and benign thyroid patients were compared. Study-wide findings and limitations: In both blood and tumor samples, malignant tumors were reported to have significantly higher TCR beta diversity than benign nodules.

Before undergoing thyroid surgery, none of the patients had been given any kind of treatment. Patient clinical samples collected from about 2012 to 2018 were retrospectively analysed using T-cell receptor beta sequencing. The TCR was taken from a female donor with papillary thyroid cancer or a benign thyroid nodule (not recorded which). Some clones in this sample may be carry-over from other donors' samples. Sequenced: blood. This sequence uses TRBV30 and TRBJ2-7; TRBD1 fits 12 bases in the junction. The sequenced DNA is TGTGCCTGGAGTGTACGCGGTTCGGGGGACAGGGGGCCAGGTTGGCCCTACGAGCAGTACTTC. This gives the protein CAWSVRGSGDRGPGWPYEQYF.